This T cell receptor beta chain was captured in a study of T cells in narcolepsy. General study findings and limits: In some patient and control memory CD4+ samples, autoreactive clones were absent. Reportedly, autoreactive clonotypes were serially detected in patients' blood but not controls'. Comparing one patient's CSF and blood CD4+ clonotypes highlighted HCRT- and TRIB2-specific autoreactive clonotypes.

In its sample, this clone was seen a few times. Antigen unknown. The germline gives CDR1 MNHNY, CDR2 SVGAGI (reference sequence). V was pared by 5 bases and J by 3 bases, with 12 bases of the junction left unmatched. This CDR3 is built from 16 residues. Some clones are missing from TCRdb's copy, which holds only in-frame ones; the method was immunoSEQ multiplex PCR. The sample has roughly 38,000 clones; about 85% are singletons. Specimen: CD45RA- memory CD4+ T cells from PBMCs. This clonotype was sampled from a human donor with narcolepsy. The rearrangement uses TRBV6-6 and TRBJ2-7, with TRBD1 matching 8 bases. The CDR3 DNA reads TGTGCCAGCAGTCCTAGCCGGTCACAGGGGGACTACGAGCAGTACTTC. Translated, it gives CASSPSRSQGDYEQYF.